This T cell receptor beta chain was sequenced during a study of T cells in Graves' hyperthyroidism and ophthalmopathy. Study information: Peripheral blood was acquired at first diagnosis, ahead of any therapy whatsoever. Whole-study findings and limits: The model foresaw ophthalmopathy a median roughly 6.3 months prior to onset.

Germline V gene lookup returns CDR1 LNHDA and CDR2 SQIVND (reference sequence). This CDR3 is 17 amino acids long. The trim removed 7 bases at V and 6 bases at J, leaving 15 bases unmatched. The source material, RNA transcripts, was used to amplify TCR beta CDR3 regions. The HTBI primer set was used in a first-round RT-PCR of the TCR CDR3. One entry per CDR3 protein results from TCRdb running MiXCR on the multiplex PCR reads. The sample yields 650,000 to 850,000 distinct CDR3 sequences, roughly a sixth seen once. On this clonotype itself: What it binds is not known.

Diagnoses were established using clinical symptoms, serum thyroxine and TRAb, thyroid ultrasound and orbital computed tomography. This clonotype was sampled from a woman aged 50 to 65 with Graves' hyperthyroidism that later progressed to Graves' ophthalmopathy. The chain links TRBV19 to TRBJ2-2, with 9 bases aligning to TRBD1. What was sequenced was blood. The CDR3 bases are TGTGCCAGTACGCGGTCCGGTCGCCGGACAGGGGCCGGGGAGCTGTTTTTT. Its protein product is CASTRSGRRTGAGELFF.